This TCR beta chain emerged from a study of cytomegalovirus exposure and HLA in healthy donors. Both 60 Vbeta primers and 13 Jbeta primers went into the PCR. Measured with immunoSEQ multiplex PCR; TCRdb has only the in-frame clones, and not every one. The data contain about 120,000 clones, 50% to 65% of them seen just once; the ten biggest clones take up roughly 9.8%. Sequences were obtained from PBMCs. The source of this sequence is a woman between 35 and 50 years old in good health and CMV-seropositive.

The CDR3 DNA sequence: TGTGCCAGCAGCTTGGGCGGGAGTGCCACAGATACGCAGTATTTT. Its translation: CASSLGGSATDTQYF. The V gene is TRBV5-4, the J gene TRBJ2-3; 7 positions agree with TRBD2. V was pared by 0 bases and J by 2 bases, with 3 bases of the junction left unmatched. The germline V gene has CDR1 SGHNT and CDR2 YYREEE (reference sequence). The CDR3 extends over 15 amino acids.